Below are 12 T cell receptor beta chains sequenced from a single sample in a study of cytomegalovirus exposure and HLA in healthy donors. The PCR used 60 Vbeta and 13 Jbeta primers. Repertoires were generated with immunoSEQ multiplex PCR, while TCRdb's copy carries only in-frame clones and drops some. Recorded for this sample: approximately 77,000 clones. Sequencing input: PBMCs. Source of these receptors: a man aged 30 to 39 in good health and CMV-seronegative.

The chain carries TRBV6-1 and TRBJ1-2; no firm D call. V lost 5 bases to trimming and J lost 8 bases, with 18 bases between them. From germline, CDR1 is MNHNS and CDR2 SASEGT. This CDR3 is built from 14 residues. DNA of the CDR3: TGTGCCAGCAGTTTTCAGGTTCGTTCGTTGGGCTACACCTTC. Its translation is CASSFQVRSLGYTF.

This rearrangement joins TRBV14 to TRBJ2-7, with D tentatively TRBD2 (6 bases). Per germline, CDR1 SGHDN and CDR2 FVKESK. There are 13 residues in the CDR3. Trimming cost V 4 bases and J 7 bases, with 14 bases left between them. CDR3 sequence: CASSPFPEGEQYF. The CDR3 nucleotides are TGTGCCAGCAGCCCCTTCCCGGAGGGAGAGCAGTACTTC.

The chain couples TRBV7-9 to TRBJ2-1; 10 bases are a match to TRBD2. CDR3 length: 15 residues. Trimming took 5 bases from V and 4 from J; bases not matched to a gene: 5. CDR1 and CDR2 (germline): SEHNR, FQNEAQ (reference sequence). In DNA form, the CDR3 reads TGTGCCAGCAGCCAGGCTAGCGGGGGATACAATGAGCAGTTCTTC. It encodes CASSQASGGYNEQFF. The full variable domain, rest sourced from reference TRBV7-9 and TRBJ2-1, is DTGVSQNPRHKITKRGQNVTFRCDPISEHNRLYWYRQTLGQGPEFLTYFQNEAQLEKSRLLSDRFSAERPKGSFSTLEIQRTEQGDSAMYLCASSQASGGYNEQFFGPGTRLTVL.

The chain uses TRBV5-1 and TRBJ2-2, with D tentatively TRBD1 (6 bases). V was shortened by 0 bases and J by 4 bases, with 7 bases between the two germline ends. In germline, CDR1 is SGHRS, CDR2 YFSETQ. This CDR3 has 14 residues. The CDR3 DNA is TGCGCCAGCAGCTTGGTGGGGGCCACCGGGGAGCTGTTTTTT. Protein sequence: CASSLVGATGELFF.

J is TRBJ2-3 and V is TRBV9, with 11 nucleotides matching TRBD2. The CDR3 totals 15 residues. Germline V lookup: CDR1 SGDLS, CDR2 YYNGEE. Trimming at V came to 3 bases and at J to 5 bases, leaving 5 bases not matched to a gene. CDR3 amino acids: CASSEAGTSGDTQYF. The DNA of the CDR3 is TGTGCCAGCAGCGAGGCCGGGACTAGCGGAGATACGCAGTATTTT.

The chain recombines TRBV7-9 with TRBJ1-2, with D maybe TRBD1 (5 bases). Germline values: CDR1 SEHNR, CDR2 FQNEAQ (reference sequence). This CDR3 is 15 amino acids long. Trimming cost V 4 bases and J 8 bases, with 20 bases left between them. The CDR3 region is CASSWTNRAKGGYTF. The CDR3 DNA sequence: TGTGCCAGCAGCTGGACAAATCGGGCTAAAGGAGGCTACACCTTC.

This rearrangement joins TRBV6-5 to TRBJ2-7; D is perhaps TRBD2 (5 bases). CDR1 MNHEY and CDR2 SVGAGI come from the germline V gene. The CDR3 sequence is 14 residues long. V was cut by 6 bases and J by 2 bases, with 14 bases left in between. This CDR3 is CASSPFGGTYEQYF. Written as DNA, the CDR3 is TGTGCCAGCAGCCCCTTCGGAGGAACCTACGAGCAGTACTTC.

This chain uses TRBV6-1 with TRBJ2-1, with TRBD1 matching 9 bases. With V trimmed by 2 bases and J by 3 bases, 11 bases remained unmatched. The germline CDR1 and CDR2 sequences are MNHNS and SASEGT. The CDR3 length is 18 residues. CDR3 in amino acids: CASSELYPGQGFYNEQFF. CDR3 in DNA: TGTGCCAGCAGTGAACTATACCCGGGACAGGGATTCTACAATGAGCAGTTCTTC.

This chain uses TRBV7-9 with TRBJ1-1; D may be TRBD1 (5 bases). Germline-derived CDR1 and CDR2 are SEHNR and FQNEAQ (reference sequence). The CDR3 spans 13 residues. Trimming took off 2 bases at V and 6 bases at J, with 10 bases between the two ends. The CDR3 loop reads CASSLRGGAEAFF. The CDR3 bases are TGTGCCAGCAGCTTAAGGGGAGGAGCTGAAGCTTTCTTT.

This chain connects TRBV12-5 to TRBJ2-7; D perhaps matches TRBD1 (5 bases). The CDR3 consists of 13 residues. V was cut by 6 bases and J by 9 bases, with 18 bases left in between. The V gene's germline CDR1 is LGHNT and CDR2 FRNRAP. CDR3 protein: CASGLEADTGQYF. The CDR3 nucleotides are TGTGCTAGTGGCCTAGAGGCGGACACCGGGCAGTACTTC.

The CDR3 region is CASSLTPTNTGELFF. Written as DNA, the CDR3 is TGTGCCAGCAGCTTAACCCCAACGAACACCGGGGAGCTGTTTTTT. This chain links TRBV7-3 with TRBJ2-2; the D is unclear. The germline gives CDR1 SGHTA, CDR2 FQGTGA. The ends were cut back, 0 bases at V and 0 bases at J, with 5 bases in the middle. This CDR3 is built from 15 residues.

V gene TRBV5-6 combines with J gene TRBJ2-1; TRBD2 agrees at 14 bases. Germline-derived CDR1 and CDR2 are SGHDT and YYEEEE. V gave up 7 bases and J gave up 7 bases; unmatched junction bases: 10. The CDR3 consists of 16 residues. CDR3 loop: CASLLGGLAGVNEQFF. CDR3 DNA: TGTGCCAGCCTCTTAGGGGGACTAGCGGGAGTTAATGAGCAGTTCTTC.